One sample yielded the 32 T cell receptor beta chains listed below, sequenced in a study of cytomegalovirus exposure and HLA in healthy donors (dated by TCRdb to the late 2010s). To prepare the library, the immunoSEQ multiplex PCR assay was applied. For the multiplex PCR, a mixture combining 60 forward primers for TCR Vbeta segments and 13 reverse primers for TCR Jbeta segments was used. TCRdb took this table from immuneACCESS and kept in-frame rearrangements with V and J called. Such tables lack part of the clones; where checked against another copy, unresolved V genes explain under half of the gap, and the rest is unexplained. In all, the sample holds approximately 70,000 clones, and around 72% of those were seen once. Together, the top ten hold over 10% of the sample. The sequenced sample consisted of PBMCs. The source is a woman in her thirties or forties in good health and CMV-seropositive.

This clone was observed a few times. The V call is TRBV7-2, the J call TRBJ2-5; 8 bases line up with TRBD2. Near its end, the DNA agrees better with TRBJ2-7, so the J call may be wrong. CDR1 is SGHTA and CDR2 is FQGNSA in the germline V gene. The CDR3 has 14 residues. CDR3 amino acids: CASSLTGGLYEQYF. DNA of the CDR3: TGTGCCAGCAGCTTGACGGGGGGGTTATACGAGCAGTACTTC.

The chain links TRBV11-2 to TRBJ2-1; 9 bases map to TRBD2. This CDR3 comprises 17 residues. Per the germline V gene, CDR1 is SGHAT and CDR2 is FQNNGV. Losses at the gene ends were 0 bases for V and 5 bases for J; bases not matched to a gene: 8. The CDR3 loop is CASSLDYAGGRNNEQFF. In nucleotides, the CDR3 is TGTGCCAGCAGCTTAGATTACGCGGGGGGGCGAAACAATGAGCAGTTCTTC.

This sequence joins TRBV29-1 and TRBJ2-7; possibly TRBD2 for D (6 bases). Trimming took off 4 bases at V and 5 bases at J, with 18 bases between the two ends. This CDR3 is 14 amino acids long. Germline V lookup: CDR1 SQVTM, CDR2 ANQGSEA. CDR3 residues: CSVVPGGSRDEQYF. The DNA for the CDR3 is TGCAGCGTTGTACCCGGGGGTAGTAGGGACGAGCAGTACTTC.

J is TRBJ1-2 and V is TRBV6-6; the D is unclear. The CDR3 sequence is 15 residues long. V was trimmed by 0 bases and J by 6 bases, leaving 14 bases between them. CDR1 and CDR2 from the germline V gene are MNHNY and SVGAGI (reference sequence). The CDR3 is CASSYSRGGYHGYTF. DNA of the CDR3: TGTGCCAGCAGTTACTCGAGAGGAGGGTACCATGGCTACACCTTC.

V and J are TRBV19 and TRBJ1-5, with 8 nucleotides matching TRBD1. Trimming took 3 bases from V and 2 from J; bases not matched to a gene: 6. CDR3 length equals 16 residues. CDR1 is LNHDA and CDR2 is SQIVND in the germline V gene (reference sequence). CDR3 sequence reads: CASSIIGQGRNQPQHF. The CDR3 DNA is TGTGCCAGTAGTATCATTGGACAGGGTCGCAATCAGCCCCAGCATTTT.

The chain couples TRBV5-4 to TRBJ2-7; TRBD1 agrees at 7 bases. The J segment lost 9 bases and the V segment lost 0 bases, leaving 12 bases of the junction unmatched. The germline V gene encodes CDR1 SGHNT and CDR2 YYREEE (reference sequence). The CDR3 covers 15 residues. The CDR3 DNA is TGTGCCAGCAGCTTGGGGGGCCCCGCGTCAGGGGGGCAGTACTTC. Encoded protein: CASSLGGPASGGQYF.

V usage is TRBV5-8 and J usage is TRBJ2-1; tentative D call: TRBD2 (6 bases). CDR1 and CDR2 (germline): SGHTS, YDEGEE. The CDR3 has 13 amino acids. The germline V and J ends were trimmed by 5 bases and 7 bases, with 13 bases remaining between them. CDR3 residues: CASSSGVGNEQFF. The CDR3, as DNA: TGTGCCAGCAGTTCGGGGGTGGGAAATGAGCAGTTCTTC.

The chain joins TRBV25-1 to TRBJ1-4; TRBD1 matches 12 bases. V shed 3 bases, J shed 7 bases, and the junction held 12 bases outside the gene matches. There are 18 residues in the CDR3. Germline assignment: CDR1 MGHDK and CDR2 SYGVNS. The CDR3: CASSDPRDRGRVGEKLFF. Written as DNA, the CDR3 is TGTGCCAGCAGTGACCCCCGGGACAGGGGGCGAGTCGGTGAAAAACTGTTTTTT.

The J gene is TRBJ1-6, the V gene TRBV4-2, with a tentative D call TRBD1 (5 bases). Trimming stripped 8 bases from V and 6 bases from J, with 17 bases between. CDR3 length: 15 amino acids. Germline V CDR1 and CDR2: LGHNA, YNFKEQ. The CDR3 reads CASRDRDFINSPLHF. The CDR3 DNA follows: TGTGCCAGCCGAGACCGGGACTTCATTAATTCACCCCTCCACTTT.

The chain joins TRBV10-1 to TRBJ2-7, with D possibly being TRBD1 (6 bases). CDR1 and CDR2 (germline): WNHNN, SYGVQD (reference sequence). The CDR3 runs 17 residues. V was trimmed by 6 bases and J by 5 bases, leaving 26 bases between them. Here the CDR3 DNA reads TGCGCCAGCAGCGTTCCCCGGGACACCCCGGCAGTCCACGAGCAGTACTTC. Translated, it gives CASSVPRDTPAVHEQYF.

V usage is TRBV2 and J usage is TRBJ1-3; no clear D. Trimming removed 6 bases at V and 0 bases at J, with 18 bases between. The length of the CDR3 is 17 residues. CDR1 is SNHLY and CDR2 is FYNNEI in the germline V gene. CDR3 amino acids: CASSPGGGKSSGNTIYF. The CDR3, as DNA: TGTGCCAGCAGCCCGGGAGGAGGGAAAAGCTCTGGAAACACCATATATTTT.

DNA for the CDR3: TGTGCCAGCAGCTTGGGGACAGGGGCGTTCGCTGAAGCTTTCTTT. Protein: CASSLGTGAFAEAFF. V is TRBV2 and J is TRBJ1-1; 10 bases are shared with TRBD1. The germline V gene encodes CDR1 SNHLY and CDR2 FYNNEI. The length of the CDR3 is 15 residues. V lost 6 bases to trimming and J lost 6 bases; unmatched junction nucleotides: 10.

The rearrangement joins TRBV2 to TRBJ2-3, with D possibly matching TRBD2 (7 bases). This CDR3 region has 15 residues. Trimming shortened V by 6 bases and J by 0 bases, and 13 bases separated the two germline ends. Germline CDR1 is SNHLY and CDR2 is FYNNEI. CDR3 residues: CASRSWGGSTDTQYF. For the CDR3, the DNA is TGTGCCAGCAGGTCTTGGGGGGGCAGCACAGATACGCAGTATTTT.

The V call is TRBV9, the J call TRBJ2-7; 8 bases are a match to TRBD1. The CDR3 is 14 residues long. V lost 5 bases to trimming and J lost 2 bases; unmatched junction nucleotides: 6. The germline gives CDR1 SGDLS, CDR2 YYNGEE. The CDR3 loop reads CASSLAGQAYEQYF. The DNA for the CDR3 is TGTGCCAGCAGTTTGGCGGGACAGGCCTACGAGCAGTACTTC.

This clone was detected only a few times. V usage is TRBV9 and J usage is TRBJ2-1; the match to TRBD2 covers 16 bases. With V trimmed by 3 bases and J by 8 bases, 5 bases remained unmatched. This CDR3 is built from 16 residues. Germline V CDR1 and CDR2: SGDLS, YYNGEE. CDR3 DNA: TGTGCCAGCAGCGCTAAGGGACTAGCGGGGGGGCATGAGCAGTTCTTC. Protein sequence: CASSAKGLAGGHEQFF.

The V call is TRBV9, the J call TRBJ1-1, with TRBD1 matching 7 bases. Per the germline V gene, CDR1 is SGDLS and CDR2 is YYNGEE. The V and J ends lost 8 bases and 0 bases, in that order; junction bases with no gene match: 13. The CDR3 totals 16 residues. This CDR3 is CASSTAADRLNTEAFF. CDR3 nucleotide sequence: TGTGCCAGTTCGACGGCGGCGGACAGGTTGAACACTGAAGCTTTCTTT.

The CDR3 sequence is CASSPQGPGNTIYF. The CDR3 region has the DNA TGCGCCAGCAGCCCACAGGGTCCTGGAAACACCATATATTTT. This chain joins TRBV5-1 and TRBJ1-3; TRBD1 might be the D (6 bases). Per germline, CDR1 SGHRS and CDR2 YFSETQ. The ends were cut back, 4 bases at V and 2 bases at J, with 10 bases in the middle. The CDR3 consists of 14 residues.

J is TRBJ2-5 and V is TRBV6-6, with a weak D call TRBD1 (6 bases). Germline V lookup: CDR1 MNHNY, CDR2 SVGAGI (reference sequence). The CDR3 totals 15 residues. Trimming pared 3 bases from V and 2 bases from J, leaving 13 bases between. For the CDR3, the DNA is TGTGCCAGCAGTTATTTCCAGGACAGTCAAGAGACCCAGTACTTC. Protein: CASSYFQDSQETQYF.

This clone was recorded a few times. The chain employs TRBV29-1 and TRBJ1-2, with D tentatively TRBD1 (5 bases). V was clipped by 7 bases and J by 0 bases, with 21 bases between them. The CDR3 is made up of 16 amino acids. Germline values: CDR1 SQVTM, CDR2 ANQGSEA. The CDR3 nucleotides are TGCAGCGCCTACGGACATCCGGGACTAACTAACTATGGCTACACCTTC. This translates into CSAYGHPGLTNYGYTF.

The V call is TRBV21-1, the J call TRBJ2-7; the table calls TRBD1, which could not be checked here. TRBV21-1 is given as a pseudogene. The CDR3 is 14 residues long. The CDR3 coding sequence is TGTGCCAGCAGCTTCCGAGGGGGCAAGGGCGAGCAGTACTTC. It translates to CASSFRGGKGEQYF.

This clone has more than one count but fewer than ten. The V gene is TRBV28, the J gene TRBJ2-5; D possibly corresponds to TRBD1 (6 bases). TRBJ2-7 matches the DNA end more closely, so the J call is doubtful. The CDR3 runs 14 residues. Germline V gene sequence: CDR1 MDHEN, CDR2 SYDVKM. The CDR3 DNA reads as TGTGCCAGCACTGCGGACAGAGTCTCCTACGAGCAGTACTTC. Amino acids: CASTADRVSYEQYF.

The DNA of the CDR3 is TGCGCCAGCAGCCAAGATGAGGCAGGGGCCCGCGAGCAGTACTTC. It is translated as CASSQDEAGAREQYF. The rearrangement uses TRBV4-1 and TRBJ2-7; D perhaps matches TRBD1 (6 bases). CDR1 and CDR2 from the germline V gene are MGHRA and YSYEKL. There are 15 residues in the CDR3. Trimming stripped 0 bases from V and 6 bases from J, with 15 bases between.

The V call is TRBV6-5, the J call TRBJ1-1; D perhaps matches TRBD1 (6 bases). Germline lookup yields CDR1 MNHEY and CDR2 SVGAGI. Trimming removed 5 bases at V and 4 bases at J, with 11 bases between. This CDR3 is 13 amino acids long. The CDR3 DNA reads TGTGCCAGCAGTAGACAGGACTTCACTGAAGCTTTCTTT. This translates into CASSRQDFTEAFF.

This clone has only a few counts. The chain recombines TRBV2 with TRBJ2-2, with D perhaps matching TRBD2 (5 bases). The germline gives CDR1 SNHLY, CDR2 FYNNEI. Trimming left V 7 bases short and J 6 bases short, with 21 bases between. This CDR3 spans 16 amino acids. CDR3 DNA: TGTGCCAGCACGCCCTCTCCGGGAACCGACCCCGGGGAGCTGTTTTTT. The encoded protein is CASTPSPGTDPGELFF.

A few counts support this clone. The J gene is TRBJ1-4, the V gene TRBV6-5; no definite D call. The germline V gene has CDR1 MNHEY and CDR2 SVGAGI. The CDR3 is 14 amino acids. V lost 4 bases to trimming and J lost 5 bases, with 11 bases between them. The CDR3 DNA sequence: TGTGCCAGCAGTTCCGGACTGACCAATGAAAAACTGTTTTTT. Protein: CASSSGLTNEKLFF.

The chain combines TRBV4-1 with TRBJ2-1, with 7 bases that match TRBD2. V shed 4 bases and J 4 bases; nucleotides not matched to a gene: 10. Germline V gives CDR1 MGHRA, CDR2 YSYEKL. This CDR3 has 16 residues. The DNA for the CDR3 is TGCGCCAGCAGCCCCCCCGGGCTAGCGGTTTACAATGAGCAGTTCTTC. Its protein product is CASSPPGLAVYNEQFF.

This chain connects TRBV2 to TRBJ2-6, with 8 bases identical to TRBD2. From germline, CDR1 is SNHLY and CDR2 FYNNEI. V was clipped by 9 bases and J by 12 bases; unmatched bases: 10. The CDR3 runs to 13 residues. The CDR3 DNA is TGTGCCAGTACCGGGACTAGTACTTCCGTCCTGACTTTC. Protein product: CASTGTSTSVLTF.

CDR3 coding DNA: TGTGCCAGCAGTGAAACAGCGGGGGGGCGGGATGAGCAGTTCTTC. Amino acid sequence: CASSETAGGRDEQFF. The chain employs TRBV6-4 and TRBJ2-1; the match to TRBD2 covers 10 bases. This CDR3 has 15 residues. Trimming cost V 3 bases and J 8 bases; bases outside gene matches: 7. CDR1 is MRHNA and CDR2 is SNTAGT in the germline V gene.

The chain links TRBV10-2 to TRBJ1-1, with D maybe TRBD1 (5 bases). CDR1 WSHSY and CDR2 SAAADI come from the germline V gene. V lost 11 bases to trimming and J lost 7 bases, with 32 bases between them. This CDR3 has 17 residues. Written as DNA, the CDR3 is TGCGCCCATTATAGGGACTCCCCGGGGAATCGGGAAGGTGAAGCTTTCTTT. Its protein product is CAHYRDSPGNREGEAFF.

This clone was counted between two and nine times. The rearrangement joins TRBV7-8 to TRBJ2-7, with D possibly being TRBD2 (5 bases). This CDR3 contains 13 residues. Germline V gives CDR1 SGHVS, CDR2 FQNEAQ. With 5 bases removed from V and 3 bases from J, the gap between germline ends came to 11 bases. CDR3 bases: TGTGCCAGCAGCCCAACGGGGATCTACGAGCAGTACTTC. Translation gives CASSPTGIYEQYF.

CDR3 in DNA: TGCGCCAGCAGCTCTCAGACAGGAAACACTGAAGCTTTCTTT. This translates into CASSSQTGNTEAFF. The chain is built from TRBV5-1 and TRBJ1-1; D is possibly TRBD1 (6 bases). In germline, CDR1 is SGHRS, CDR2 YFSETQ. CDR3 length: 14 residues. Trimming took off 3 bases at V and 2 bases at J, with 11 bases between the two ends.

The chain carries TRBV9 and TRBJ1-2, with 7 bases identical to TRBD1. Germline CDR1 and CDR2: SGDLS and YYNGEE. The CDR3 runs 15 residues. Trimming removed 2 bases from V and 5 bases from J; junction bases left unmatched: 9. The CDR3 sequence is CASSVNPGQQYGYTF. The CDR3 DNA reads TGTGCCAGCAGCGTTAATCCGGGACAGCAGTATGGCTACACCTTC.